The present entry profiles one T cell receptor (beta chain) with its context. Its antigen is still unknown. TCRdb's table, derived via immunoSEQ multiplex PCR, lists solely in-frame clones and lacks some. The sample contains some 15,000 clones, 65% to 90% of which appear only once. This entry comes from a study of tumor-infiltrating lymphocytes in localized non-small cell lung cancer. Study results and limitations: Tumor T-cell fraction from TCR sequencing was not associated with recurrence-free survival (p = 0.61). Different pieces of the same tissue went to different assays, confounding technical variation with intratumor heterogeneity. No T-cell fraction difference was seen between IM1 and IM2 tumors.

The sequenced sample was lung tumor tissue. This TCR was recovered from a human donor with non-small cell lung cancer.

CDR3 DNA sequence: TGTGCCAGCAGCTTTTCCCTGCAATCAGGGGCAGGAAACACCATATATTTT. Protein sequence: CASSFSLQSGAGNTIYF. The chain has TRBV5-4 and TRBJ1-3; possible D gene TRBD1, 6 bases. Trimming removed 2 bases from V and 4 bases from J, with 19 bases in between. Germline CDR1 and CDR2: SGHNT and YYREEE (reference sequence). CDR3 size: 17 residues.